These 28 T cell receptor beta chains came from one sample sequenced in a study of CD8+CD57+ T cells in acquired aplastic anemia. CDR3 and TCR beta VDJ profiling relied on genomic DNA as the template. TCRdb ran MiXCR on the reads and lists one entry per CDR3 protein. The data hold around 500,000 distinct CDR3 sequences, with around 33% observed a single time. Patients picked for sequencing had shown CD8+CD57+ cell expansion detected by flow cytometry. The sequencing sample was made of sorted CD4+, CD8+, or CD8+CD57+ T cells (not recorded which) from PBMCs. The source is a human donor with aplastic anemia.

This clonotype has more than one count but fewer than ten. CDR3 residues: CSARVSLGTGENGNTIYF. DNA of the CDR3: TGCAGTGCTAGAGTCTCATTAGGGACAGGGGAGAACGGAAACACCATATATTTT. V usage is TRBV20-1 and J usage is TRBJ1-3; 10 bases map to TRBD1. J was trimmed by 4 bases and V by 1 base; bases with no gene match: 13. CDR3 length: 18 residues. Germline V gene lookup returns CDR1 DFQATT and CDR2 SNEGSKA (reference sequence).

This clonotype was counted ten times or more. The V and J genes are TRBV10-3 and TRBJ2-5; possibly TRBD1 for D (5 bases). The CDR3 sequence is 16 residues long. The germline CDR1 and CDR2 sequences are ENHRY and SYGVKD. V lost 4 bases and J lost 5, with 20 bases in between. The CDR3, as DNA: TGTGCCATCAGTGCTGAAGGGGCTGGACGTTTGGAGACCCAGTACTTC. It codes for CAISAEGAGRLETQYF.

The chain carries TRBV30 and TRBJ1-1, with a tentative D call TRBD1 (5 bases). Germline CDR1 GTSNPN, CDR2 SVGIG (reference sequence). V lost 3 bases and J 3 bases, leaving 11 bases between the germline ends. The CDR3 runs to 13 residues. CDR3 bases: TGTGCCTGGAGCCTACGGGGGGACACTGAAGCTTTCTTT. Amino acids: CAWSLRGDTEAFF. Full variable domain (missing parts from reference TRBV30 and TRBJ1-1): SQTIHQWPATLVQPVGSPLSLECTVEGTSNPNLYWYRQAAGRGLQLLFYSVGIGQISSEVPQNLSASRPQDRQFILSSKKLLLSDSGFYLCAWSLRGDTEAFFGQGTRLTVV.

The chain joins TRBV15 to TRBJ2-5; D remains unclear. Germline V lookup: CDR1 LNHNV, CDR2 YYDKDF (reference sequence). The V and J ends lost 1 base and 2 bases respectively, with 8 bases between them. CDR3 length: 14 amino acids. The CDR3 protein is CATSRGRQQETQYF. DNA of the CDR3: TGTGCCACCAGCAGAGGAAGGCAGCAAGAGACCCAGTACTTC.

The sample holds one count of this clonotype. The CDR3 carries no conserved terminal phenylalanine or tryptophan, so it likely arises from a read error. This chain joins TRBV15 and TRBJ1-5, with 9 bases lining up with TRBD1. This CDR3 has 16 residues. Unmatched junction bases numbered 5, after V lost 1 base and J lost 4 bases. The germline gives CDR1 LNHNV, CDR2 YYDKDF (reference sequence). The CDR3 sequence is CATSRARDRVNQPQHS. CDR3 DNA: TGTGCCACCAGCAGAGCCCGGGACAGGGTTAATCAGCCCCAGCATTCA.

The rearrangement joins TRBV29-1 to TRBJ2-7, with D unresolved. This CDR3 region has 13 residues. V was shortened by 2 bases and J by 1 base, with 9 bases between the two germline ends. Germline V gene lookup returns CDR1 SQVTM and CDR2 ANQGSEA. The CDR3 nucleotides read TGCAGCGTTGAATTTGGAGTTTCCTACGAGCAGTACTTC. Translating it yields CSVEFGVSYEQYF.

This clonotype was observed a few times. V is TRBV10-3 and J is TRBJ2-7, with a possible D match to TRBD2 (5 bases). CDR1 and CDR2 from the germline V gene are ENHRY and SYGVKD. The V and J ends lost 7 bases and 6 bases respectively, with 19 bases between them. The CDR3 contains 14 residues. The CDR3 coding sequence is TGTGCCATCATAGCCGACATAGCGTCCGGCGAGCAGTACTTC. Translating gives CAIIADIASGEQYF.

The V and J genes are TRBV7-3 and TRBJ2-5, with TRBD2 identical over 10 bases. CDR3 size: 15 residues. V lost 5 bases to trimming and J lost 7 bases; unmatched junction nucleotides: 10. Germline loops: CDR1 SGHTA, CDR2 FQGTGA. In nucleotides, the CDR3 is TGTGCCAGCAGCCCAGCTAGCGGGAGCCGGGGGACCCAGTACTTC. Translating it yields CASSPASGSRGTQYF.

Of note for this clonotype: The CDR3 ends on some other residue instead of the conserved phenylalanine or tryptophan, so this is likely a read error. CDR3 sequence reads: CSAFLAGGNEQFL. The CDR3 bases are TGCAGTGCTTTCCTAGCGGGGGGAAATGAGCAGTTCCTC. The gene calls are TRBV20-1 and TRBJ2-1, with TRBD2 identical over 11 bases. CDR1 DFQATT and CDR2 SNEGSKA come from the germline V gene (reference sequence). V lost 5 bases and J lost 7; bases outside the gene matches: 4. CDR3 length equals 13 residues.

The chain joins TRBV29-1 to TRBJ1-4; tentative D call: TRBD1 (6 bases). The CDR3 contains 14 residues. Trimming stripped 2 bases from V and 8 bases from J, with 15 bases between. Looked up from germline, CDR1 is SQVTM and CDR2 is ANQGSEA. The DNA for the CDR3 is TGCAGCGTTGAAATGGGCAGGGGCGGCGAAAAACTGTTTTTT. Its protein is CSVEMGRGGEKLFF.

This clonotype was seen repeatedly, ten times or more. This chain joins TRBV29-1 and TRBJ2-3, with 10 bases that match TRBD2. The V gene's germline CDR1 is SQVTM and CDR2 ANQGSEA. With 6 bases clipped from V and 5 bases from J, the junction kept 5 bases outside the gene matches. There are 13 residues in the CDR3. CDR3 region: CSVLAGVGDTQYF. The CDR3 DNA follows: TGCAGCGTCCTAGCGGGGGTGGGAGATACGCAGTATTTT.

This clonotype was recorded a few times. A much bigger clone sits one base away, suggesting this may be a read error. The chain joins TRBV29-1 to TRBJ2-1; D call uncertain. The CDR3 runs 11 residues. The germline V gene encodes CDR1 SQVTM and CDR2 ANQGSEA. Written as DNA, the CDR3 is TGCAGCGTTGTTCGGGCCGCTGAGCAGCTCTTC. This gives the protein CSVVRAAEQLF.

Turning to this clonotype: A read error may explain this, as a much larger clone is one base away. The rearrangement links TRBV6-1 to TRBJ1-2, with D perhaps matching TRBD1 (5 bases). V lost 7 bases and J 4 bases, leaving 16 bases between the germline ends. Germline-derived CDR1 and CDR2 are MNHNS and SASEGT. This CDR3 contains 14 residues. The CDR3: CASMSAQGSYGYTF. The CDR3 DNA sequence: TGTGCCAGCATGTCTGCGCAGGGTTCCTATGGCTACACCTTC.

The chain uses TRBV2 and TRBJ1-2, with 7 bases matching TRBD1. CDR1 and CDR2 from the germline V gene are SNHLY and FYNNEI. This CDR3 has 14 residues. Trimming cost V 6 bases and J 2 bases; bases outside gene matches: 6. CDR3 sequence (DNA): TGTGCCAGCAGCTACACAGGGGAGAACTATGGCTACACCTTC. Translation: CASSYTGENYGYTF.

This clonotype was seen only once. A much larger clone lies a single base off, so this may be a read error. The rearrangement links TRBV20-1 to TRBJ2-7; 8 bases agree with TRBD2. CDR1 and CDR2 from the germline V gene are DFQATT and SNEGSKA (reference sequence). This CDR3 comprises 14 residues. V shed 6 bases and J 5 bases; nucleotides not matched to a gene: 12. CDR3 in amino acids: CSAGSGSWDHEQYF. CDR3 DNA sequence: TGCAGTGCGGGCAGCGGGAGCTGGGACCACGAGCAGTACTTC.

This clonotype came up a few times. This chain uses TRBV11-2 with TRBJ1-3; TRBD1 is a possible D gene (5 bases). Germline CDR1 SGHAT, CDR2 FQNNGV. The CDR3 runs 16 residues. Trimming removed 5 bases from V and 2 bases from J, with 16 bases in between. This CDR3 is CASSPAPGVAGNTIYF. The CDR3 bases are TGTGCCAGCAGCCCCGCTCCGGGGGTGGCTGGAAACACCATATATTTT.

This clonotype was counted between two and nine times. This CDR3 is CASSKGPSPYEQYF. The DNA for the CDR3 is TGTGCCAGCTCAAAGGGCCCTTCCCCCTACGAGCAGTACTTC. The rearrangement links TRBV25-1 to TRBJ2-7, with D hard to call. Germline assignment: CDR1 MGHDK and CDR2 SYGVNS. V was cut by 8 bases and J by 2 bases, with 16 bases left in between. The CDR3 is 14 residues long.

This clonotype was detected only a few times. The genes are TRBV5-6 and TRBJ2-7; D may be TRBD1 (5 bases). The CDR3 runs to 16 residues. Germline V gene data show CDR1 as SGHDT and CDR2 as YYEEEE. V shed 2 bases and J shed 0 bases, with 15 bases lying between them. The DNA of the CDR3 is TGTGCCAGCAGCTTCCGACCAGGGCGGAGCTCCTACGAGCAGTACTTC. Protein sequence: CASSFRPGRSSYEQYF.

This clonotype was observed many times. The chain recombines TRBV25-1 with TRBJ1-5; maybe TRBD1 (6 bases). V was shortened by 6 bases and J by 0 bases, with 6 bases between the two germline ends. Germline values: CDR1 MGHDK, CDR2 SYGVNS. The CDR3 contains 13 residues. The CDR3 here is CASRGHSNQPQHF. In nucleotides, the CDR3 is TGTGCCAGCAGGGGACATAGCAATCAGCCCCAGCATTTT. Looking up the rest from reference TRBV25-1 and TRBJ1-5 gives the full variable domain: EADIYQTPRYLVIGTGKKITLECSQTMGHDKMYWYQQDPGMELHLIHYSYGVNSTEKGDLSSESTVSRIRTEHFPLTLESARPSHTSQYLCASRGHSNQPQHFGDGTRLSIL.

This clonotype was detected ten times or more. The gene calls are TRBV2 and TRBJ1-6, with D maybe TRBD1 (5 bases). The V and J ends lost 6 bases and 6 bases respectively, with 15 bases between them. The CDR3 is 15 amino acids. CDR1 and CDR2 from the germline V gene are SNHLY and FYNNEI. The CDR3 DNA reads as TGTGCCAGCAGCGCTACCGACAGTACTAATTCACCCCTCCACTTT. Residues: CASSATDSTNSPLHF.

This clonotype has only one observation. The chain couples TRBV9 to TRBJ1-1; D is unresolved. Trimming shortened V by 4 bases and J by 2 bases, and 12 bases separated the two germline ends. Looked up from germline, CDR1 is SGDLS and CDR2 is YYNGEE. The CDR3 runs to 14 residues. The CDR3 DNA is TGTGCCAGCAGCCGCGCGCAGGTAAACACTGAAGCTTTCTTT. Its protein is CASSRAQVNTEAFF.

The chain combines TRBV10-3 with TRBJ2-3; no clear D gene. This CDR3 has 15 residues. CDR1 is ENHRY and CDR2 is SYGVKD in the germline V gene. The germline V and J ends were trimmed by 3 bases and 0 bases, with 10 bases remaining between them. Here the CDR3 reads CAISDGSVSTDTQYF. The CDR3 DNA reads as TGTGCCATCAGTGACGGGTCGGTAAGCACAGATACGCAGTATTTT.

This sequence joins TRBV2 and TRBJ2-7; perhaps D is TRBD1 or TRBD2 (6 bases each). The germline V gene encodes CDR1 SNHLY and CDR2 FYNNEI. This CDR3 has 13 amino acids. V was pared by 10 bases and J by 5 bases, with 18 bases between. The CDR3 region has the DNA TGTGCCACCTCCACAGGGAGGCCGAACGAGCAGTACTTC. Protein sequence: CATSTGRPNEQYF.

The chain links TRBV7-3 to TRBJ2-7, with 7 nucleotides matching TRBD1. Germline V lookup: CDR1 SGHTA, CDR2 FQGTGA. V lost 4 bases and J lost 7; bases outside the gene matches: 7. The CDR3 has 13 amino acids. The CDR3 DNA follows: TGTGCCAGCAGCTCTGGACAGGCCGGGGAGCAGTACTTC. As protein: CASSSGQAGEQYF.

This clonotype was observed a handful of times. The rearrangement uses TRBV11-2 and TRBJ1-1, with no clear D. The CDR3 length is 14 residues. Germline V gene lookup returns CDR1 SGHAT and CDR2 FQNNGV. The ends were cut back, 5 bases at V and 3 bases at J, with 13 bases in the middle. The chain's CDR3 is CASSPPLLDTEAFF. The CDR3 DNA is TGTGCCAGCAGCCCTCCCCTGTTGGACACTGAAGCTTTCTTT.

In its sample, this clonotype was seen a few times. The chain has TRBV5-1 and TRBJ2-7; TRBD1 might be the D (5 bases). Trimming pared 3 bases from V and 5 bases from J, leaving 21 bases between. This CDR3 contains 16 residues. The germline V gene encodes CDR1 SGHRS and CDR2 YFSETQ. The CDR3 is CASSSPPGPGFHEQYF. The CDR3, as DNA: TGCGCCAGCAGCTCCCCACCGGGTCCAGGGTTCCACGAGCAGTACTTC.

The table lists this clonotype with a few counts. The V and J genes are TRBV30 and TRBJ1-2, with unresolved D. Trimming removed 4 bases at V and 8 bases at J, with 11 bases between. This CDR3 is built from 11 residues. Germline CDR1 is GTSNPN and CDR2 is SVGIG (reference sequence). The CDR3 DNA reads TGTGCCTGGACTCGTCTGGAGGGCTACACCTTC. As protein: CAWTRLEGYTF.

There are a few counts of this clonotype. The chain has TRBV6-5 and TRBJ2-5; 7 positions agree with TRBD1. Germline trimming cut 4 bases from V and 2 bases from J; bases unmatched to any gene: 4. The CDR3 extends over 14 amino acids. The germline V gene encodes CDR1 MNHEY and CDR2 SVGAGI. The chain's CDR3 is CASSSGTEQETQYF. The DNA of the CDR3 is TGTGCCAGCAGTTCCGGGACAGAACAAGAGACCCAGTACTTC.